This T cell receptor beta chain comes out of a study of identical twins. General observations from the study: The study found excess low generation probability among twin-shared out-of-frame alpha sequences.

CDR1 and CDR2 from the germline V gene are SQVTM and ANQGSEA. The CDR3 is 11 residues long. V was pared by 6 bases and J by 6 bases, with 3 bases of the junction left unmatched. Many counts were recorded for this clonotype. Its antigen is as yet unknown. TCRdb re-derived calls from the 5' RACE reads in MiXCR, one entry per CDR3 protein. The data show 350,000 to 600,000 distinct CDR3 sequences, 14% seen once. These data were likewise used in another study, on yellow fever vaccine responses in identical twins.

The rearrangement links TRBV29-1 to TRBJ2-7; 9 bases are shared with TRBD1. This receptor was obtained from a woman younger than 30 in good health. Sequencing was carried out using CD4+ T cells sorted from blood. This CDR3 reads CSVGTGREQYF. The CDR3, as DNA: TGCAGCGTAGGGACAGGGCGCGAGCAGTACTTC.